Sequencing of this TCR beta chain was carried out in a study of T cells in Graves' hyperthyroidism and ophthalmopathy. There are 15 residues in the CDR3. Per germline, CDR1 KGHDR and CDR2 SFDVKD. The V gene end was trimmed by 4 bases and the J gene end by 4 bases; junction bases not matched to a gene: 5. This clonotype was seen more than once but under ten times. It was RNA transcripts that yielded the amplified TCR beta CDR3 regions. RT-PCR in the first round (using the HTBI primer set) targeted the TCR CDR3. One entry per CDR3 protein, called by TCRdb with MiXCR from the multiplex PCR reads. Counted here are more than 600,000 distinct CDR3 sequences, about a sixth occurring once; the ten biggest clones make up under 10%. No progression to ophthalmopathy during 18 months of follow-up defined stable disease.

The V call is TRBV24-1, the J call TRBJ2-3, with 9 nucleotides matching TRBD2. The sequenced sample consisted of blood. The origin of this receptor is a man younger than 35 with Graves' hyperthyroidism. The CDR3 protein is CATSENSGSADTQYF. Written as DNA, the CDR3 is TGTGCCACCAGTGAAAATAGCGGGAGTGCAGATACGCAGTATTTT.